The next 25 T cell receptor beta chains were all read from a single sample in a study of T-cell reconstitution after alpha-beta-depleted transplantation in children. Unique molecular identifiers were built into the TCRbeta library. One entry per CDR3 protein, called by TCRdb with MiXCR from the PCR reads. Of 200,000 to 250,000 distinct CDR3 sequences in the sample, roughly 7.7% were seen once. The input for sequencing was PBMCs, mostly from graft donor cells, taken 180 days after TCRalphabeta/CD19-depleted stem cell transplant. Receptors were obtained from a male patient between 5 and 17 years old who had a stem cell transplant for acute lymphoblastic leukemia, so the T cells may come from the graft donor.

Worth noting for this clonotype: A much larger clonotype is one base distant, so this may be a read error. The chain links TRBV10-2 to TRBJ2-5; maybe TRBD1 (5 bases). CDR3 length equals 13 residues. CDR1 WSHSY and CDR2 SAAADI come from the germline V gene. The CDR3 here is CASSEGHQVTQYF. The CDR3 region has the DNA TGCGCCAGCAGTGAGGGACACCAAGTGACCCAGTACTTC.

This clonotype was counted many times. In nucleotides, the CDR3 is TGTGCCAGCAGCCAAGAGGGGACAGGGGTCCACGGTGAAGCTTTCTTT. Its protein is CASSQEGTGVHGEAFF. V and J are TRBV3-1 and TRBJ1-1; the match to TRBD1 covers 10 bases. Germline CDR1 is LGHDT and CDR2 is YNNKEL (reference sequence). This CDR3 contains 16 residues. J gave up 7 bases and V 0 bases, and 8 bases lay outside the gene matches.

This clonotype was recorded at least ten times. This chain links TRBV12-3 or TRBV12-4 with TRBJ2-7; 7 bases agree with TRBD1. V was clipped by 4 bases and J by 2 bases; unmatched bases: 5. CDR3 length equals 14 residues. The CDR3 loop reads CASSSLDRAYEQYF. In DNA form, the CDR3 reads TGTGCCAGCAGTTCCCTCGACAGGGCCTACGAGCAGTACTTC.

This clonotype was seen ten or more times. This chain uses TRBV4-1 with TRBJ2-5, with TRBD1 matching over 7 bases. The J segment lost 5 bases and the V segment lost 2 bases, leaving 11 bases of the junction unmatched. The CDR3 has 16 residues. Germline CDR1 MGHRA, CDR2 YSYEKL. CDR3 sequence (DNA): TGCGCCAGCAGCCAACGGGGCAGGGGGTTTGGTGAGACCCAGTACTTC. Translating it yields CASSQRGRGFGETQYF.

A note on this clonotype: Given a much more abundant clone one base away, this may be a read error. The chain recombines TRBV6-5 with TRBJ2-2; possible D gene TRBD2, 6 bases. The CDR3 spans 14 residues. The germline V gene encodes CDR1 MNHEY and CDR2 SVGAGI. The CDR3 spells CASSYSSGSGERFF. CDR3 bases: TGTGCCAGCAGTTACTCTTCAGGATCGGGGGAGCGGTTTTTT.

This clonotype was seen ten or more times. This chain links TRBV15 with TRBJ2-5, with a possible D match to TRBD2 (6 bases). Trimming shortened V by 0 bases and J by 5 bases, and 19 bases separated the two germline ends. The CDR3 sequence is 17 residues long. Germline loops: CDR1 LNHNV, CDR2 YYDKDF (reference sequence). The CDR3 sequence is CATSRDRGTPLIETQYF. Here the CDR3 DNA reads TGTGCCACCAGCAGAGATCGGGGGACCCCGCTGATCGAGACCCAGTACTTC.

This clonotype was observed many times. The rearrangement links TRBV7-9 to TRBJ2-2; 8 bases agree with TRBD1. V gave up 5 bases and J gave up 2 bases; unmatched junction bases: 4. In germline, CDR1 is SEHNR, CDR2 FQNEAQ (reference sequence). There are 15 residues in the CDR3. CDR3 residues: CASSRQGRNTGELFF. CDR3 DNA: TGTGCCAGCAGCCGACAGGGGCGAAACACCGGGGAGCTGTTTTTT.

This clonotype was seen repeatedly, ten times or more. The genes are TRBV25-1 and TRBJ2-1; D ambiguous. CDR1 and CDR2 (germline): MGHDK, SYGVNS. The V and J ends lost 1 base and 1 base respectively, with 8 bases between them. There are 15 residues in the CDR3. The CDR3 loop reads CASSESGESYNEQFF. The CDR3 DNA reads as TGTGCCAGCAGTGAATCGGGTGAATCCTACAATGAGCAGTTCTTC.

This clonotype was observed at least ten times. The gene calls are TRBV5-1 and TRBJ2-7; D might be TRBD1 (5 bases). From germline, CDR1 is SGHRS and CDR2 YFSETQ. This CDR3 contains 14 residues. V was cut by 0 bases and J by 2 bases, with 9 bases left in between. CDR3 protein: CASSLGQSTYEQYF. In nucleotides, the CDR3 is TGCGCCAGCAGCTTGGGACAGAGTACCTACGAGCAGTACTTC. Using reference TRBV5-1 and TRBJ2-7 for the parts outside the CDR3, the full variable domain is KAGVTQTPRYLIKTRGQQVTLSCSPISGHRSVSWYQQTPGQGLQFLFEYFSETQRNKGNFPGRFSGRQFSNSRSEMNVSTLELGDSALYLCASSLGQSTYEQYFGPGTRLTVT.

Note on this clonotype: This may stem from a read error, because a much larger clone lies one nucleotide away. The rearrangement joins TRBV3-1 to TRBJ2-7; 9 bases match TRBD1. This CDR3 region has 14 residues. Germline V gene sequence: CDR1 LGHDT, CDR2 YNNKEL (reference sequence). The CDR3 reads CASSNRDRVYKQYF. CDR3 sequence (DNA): TGTGCCAGCAGCAACCGGGACAGGGTCTACAAGCAGTACTTC.

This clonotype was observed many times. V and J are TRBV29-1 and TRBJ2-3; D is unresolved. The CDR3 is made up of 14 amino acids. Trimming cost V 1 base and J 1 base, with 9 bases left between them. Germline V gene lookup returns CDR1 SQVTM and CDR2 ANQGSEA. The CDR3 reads CSVEGQLGTDTQYF. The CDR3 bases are TGCAGCGTTGAAGGGCAGTTAGGCACAGATACGCAGTATTTT.

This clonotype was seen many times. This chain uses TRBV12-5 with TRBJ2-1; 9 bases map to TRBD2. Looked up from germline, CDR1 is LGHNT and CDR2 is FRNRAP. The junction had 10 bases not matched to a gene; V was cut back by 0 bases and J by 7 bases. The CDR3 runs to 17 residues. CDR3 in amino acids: CASGLVWREGRMNEQFF. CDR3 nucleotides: TGTGCTAGTGGTTTGGTATGGCGGGAGGGCCGGATGAATGAGCAGTTCTTC.

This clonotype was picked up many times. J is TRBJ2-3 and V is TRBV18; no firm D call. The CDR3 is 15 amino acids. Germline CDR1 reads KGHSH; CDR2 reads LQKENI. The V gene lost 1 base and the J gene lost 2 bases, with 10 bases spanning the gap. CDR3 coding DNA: TGTGCCAGCTCACCACGGGCAGAGTACACAGATACGCAGTATTTT. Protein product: CASSPRAEYTDTQYF.

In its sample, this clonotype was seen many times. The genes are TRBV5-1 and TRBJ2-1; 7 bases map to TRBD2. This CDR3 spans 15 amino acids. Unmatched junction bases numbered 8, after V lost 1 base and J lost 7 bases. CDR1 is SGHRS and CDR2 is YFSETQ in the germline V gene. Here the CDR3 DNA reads TGCGCCAGCAGCTTGACTCCGGGGCGGGGGAATGAGCAGTTCTTC. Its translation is CASSLTPGRGNEQFF.

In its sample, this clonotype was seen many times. The CDR3 is CASSLRILGLAGGPRTDTQYF. CDR3 bases: TGTGCCAGCAGTTTGAGGATTTTGGGACTAGCGGGAGGGCCTAGAACAGATACGCAGTATTTT. This chain uses TRBV12-3 or TRBV12-4 with TRBJ2-3, with 16 nucleotides matching TRBD2. The V segment lost 3 bases and the J segment 3 bases; nucleotides outside the gene matches: 15. The length of the CDR3 is 21 residues.

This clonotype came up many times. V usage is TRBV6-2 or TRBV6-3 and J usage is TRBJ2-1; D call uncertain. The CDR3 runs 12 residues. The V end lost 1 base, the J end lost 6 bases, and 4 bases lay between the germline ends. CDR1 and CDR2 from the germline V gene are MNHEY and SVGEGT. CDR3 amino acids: CASSYLGNEQFF. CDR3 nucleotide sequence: TGTGCCAGCAGTTACTTAGGCAATGAGCAGTTCTTC.

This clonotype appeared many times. The DNA of the CDR3 is TGCAGTGCTAGTACTAGCGGATTTTTGGATACGCAGTATTTT. Amino acids: CSASTSGFLDTQYF. The chain has TRBV20-1 and TRBJ2-3, with TRBD2 identical over 8 bases. Trimming cost V 3 bases and J 6 bases; bases outside gene matches: 8. CDR3 size: 14 residues. The germline V gene has CDR1 DFQATT and CDR2 SNEGSKA (reference sequence).

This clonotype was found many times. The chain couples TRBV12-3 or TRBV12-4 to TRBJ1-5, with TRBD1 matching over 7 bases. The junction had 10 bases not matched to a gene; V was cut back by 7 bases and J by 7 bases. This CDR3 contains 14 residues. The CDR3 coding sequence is TGTGCCAGCACCAACAACAGGGGTGCCCAGCCCCAGCATTTT. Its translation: CASTNNRGAQPQHF.

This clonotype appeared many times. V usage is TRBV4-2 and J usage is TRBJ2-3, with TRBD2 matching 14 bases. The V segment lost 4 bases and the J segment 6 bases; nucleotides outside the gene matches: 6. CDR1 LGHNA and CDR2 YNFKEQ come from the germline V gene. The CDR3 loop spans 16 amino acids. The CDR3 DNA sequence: TGTGCCAGCAGCCCTAGGACTAGCGGGAGGTGGGATACGCAGTATTTT. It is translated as CASSPRTSGRWDTQYF.

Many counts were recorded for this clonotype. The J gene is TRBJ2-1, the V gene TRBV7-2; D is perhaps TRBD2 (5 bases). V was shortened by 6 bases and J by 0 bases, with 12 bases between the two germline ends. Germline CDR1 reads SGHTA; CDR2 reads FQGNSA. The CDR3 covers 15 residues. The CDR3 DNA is TGTGCCAGCAGTTTGTTGGGGAGCTCCTACAATGAGCAGTTCTTC. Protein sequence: CASSLLGSSYNEQFF.

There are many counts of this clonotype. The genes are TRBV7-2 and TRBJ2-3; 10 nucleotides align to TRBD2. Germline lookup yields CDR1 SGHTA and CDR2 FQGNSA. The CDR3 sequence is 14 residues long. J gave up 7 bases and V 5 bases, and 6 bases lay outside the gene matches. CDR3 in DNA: TGTGCCAGCAGCCAGCGGGGGGGGGACTATACGCAGTATTTT. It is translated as CASSQRGGDYTQYF.

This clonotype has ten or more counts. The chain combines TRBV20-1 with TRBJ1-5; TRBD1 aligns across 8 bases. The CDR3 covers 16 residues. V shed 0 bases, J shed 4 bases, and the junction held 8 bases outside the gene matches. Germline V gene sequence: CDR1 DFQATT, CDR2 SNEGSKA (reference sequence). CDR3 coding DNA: TGCAGTGCTAGAGACCATGGGACAGGCGGGAATCAGCCCCAGCATTTT. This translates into CSARDHGTGGNQPQHF.

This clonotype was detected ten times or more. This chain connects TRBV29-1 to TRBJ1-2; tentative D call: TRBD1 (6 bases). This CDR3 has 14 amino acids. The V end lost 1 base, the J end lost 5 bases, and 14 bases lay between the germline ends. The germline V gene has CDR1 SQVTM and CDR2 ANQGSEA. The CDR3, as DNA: TGCAGCGTTGAAGCTCGAGGGGGAGTGTATGGCTACACCTTC. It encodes CSVEARGGVYGYTF.

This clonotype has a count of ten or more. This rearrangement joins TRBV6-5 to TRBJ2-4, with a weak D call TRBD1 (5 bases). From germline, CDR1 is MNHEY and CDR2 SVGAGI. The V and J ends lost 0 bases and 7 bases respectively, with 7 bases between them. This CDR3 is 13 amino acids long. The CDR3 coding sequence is TGTGCCAGCAGTTACTCGCCAGGGAACATTCAGTACTTC. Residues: CASSYSPGNIQYF.

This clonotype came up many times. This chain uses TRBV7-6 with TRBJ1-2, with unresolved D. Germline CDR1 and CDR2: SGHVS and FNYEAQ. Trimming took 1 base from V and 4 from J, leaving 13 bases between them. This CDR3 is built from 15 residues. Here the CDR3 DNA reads TGTGCCAGCAGCTTAGAAGTGGCCGATTTCTATGGCTACACCTTC. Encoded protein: CASSLEVADFYGYTF.